Following are 9 T cell receptor beta chains from one sample sequenced in a study of blood T cells in healthy people across ages (dated by TCRdb to 2013 to 2016). The library was made by 5' RACE. Sequencing relied on an Illumina HiSeq 2500. A second PCR of about 7 to 12 cycles was run with a J-beta primer mix and a sample-barcoded 5' primer. The raw public data were reprocessed by TCRdb itself: fastp quality trimming at Q25, MiXCR clonotype calling, in-frame beta chains only. Rows merge per CDR3 protein into single entries with the most common DNA and genes. The sample yields around 1,000,000 distinct CDR3 sequences; 25% were counted once. Of the sample, around 0.75% is held by the ten largest clones. This same sample was also taken into another study, of T cells of mothers and their children.

Sequenced: blood. Source of these receptors: a girl aged 2-10 years in good health.

The chain carries TRBV11-1 and TRBJ2-1; D perhaps matches TRBD1 (5 bases). CDR3 length: 15 amino acids. CDR1 SGHAT and CDR2 FQDESV come from the germline V gene (reference sequence). With 1 base removed from V and 3 bases from J, the gap between germline ends came to 10 bases. CDR3 loop: CASSLGIDSYNEQFF. CDR3 bases: TGTGCCAGCAGCTTAGGGATCGACAGCTACAATGAGCAGTTCTTC.

This clonotype has more than one count but fewer than ten. The chain uses TRBV9 and TRBJ2-6; D is unclear. The CDR3 extends over 18 amino acids. Germline loops: CDR1 SGDLS, CDR2 YYNGEE. V was shortened by 0 bases and J by 4 bases, with 17 bases between the two germline ends. The CDR3 sequence is CASSVGGLRDIGANVLTF. The CDR3, as DNA: TGTGCCAGCAGCGTAGGAGGCCTCCGAGACATCGGGGCCAACGTCCTGACTTTC. Full variable domain (outside the CDR3, taken from reference TRBV9 and TRBJ2-6): DSGVTQTPKHLITATGQRVTLRCSPRSGDLSVYWYQQSLDQGLQFLIQYYNGEERAKGNILERFSAQQFPDLHSELNLSSLELGDSALYFCASSVGGLRDIGANVLTFGAGSRLTVL.

The V and J genes are TRBV15 and TRBJ1-5; D not resolved. The CDR3 length is 16 residues. Germline loops: CDR1 LNHNV, CDR2 YYDKDF (reference sequence). V dropped 1 base and J dropped 1 base, with 11 bases sitting between them. CDR3 protein: CATSRGGKGSNQPQHF. CDR3 in DNA: TGTGCCACCAGCAGAGGGGGAAAAGGGAGCAATCAGCCCCAGCATTTT.

This clonotype was found a few times. The V and J genes are TRBV27 and TRBJ1-6, with TRBD1 matching over 7 bases. V dropped 6 bases and J dropped 7; count of bases not matched to a gene: 3. From germline, CDR1 is MNHEY and CDR2 SMNVEV (reference sequence). The CDR3 covers 13 residues. CDR3 DNA sequence: TGTGCCAGCAGCAGGGGGGTGAATTCACCCCTCCACTTT. It translates to CASSRGVNSPLHF.

The genes are TRBV10-3 and TRBJ2-2, with D hard to call. The CDR3 extends over 12 amino acids. The germline V gene encodes CDR1 ENHRY and CDR2 SYGVKD. Trimming pared 5 bases from V and 2 bases from J, leaving 3 bases between. DNA for the CDR3: TGTGCCATCAGTATTAACACCGGGGAGCTGTTTTTT. Protein: CAISINTGELFF.

This clonotype was seen a few times. The DNA for the CDR3 is TGCAGCGTTGACGGCCTAATAAACCGGGCCACTGAAGCTTTCTTT. This translates into CSVDGLINRATEAFF. V and J are TRBV29-1 and TRBJ1-1, with D unresolved. Trimming cost V 3 bases and J 4 bases, with 18 bases left between them. CDR3 length: 15 residues. The germline V gene has CDR1 SQVTM and CDR2 ANQGSEA.

The V gene is TRBV20-1, the J gene TRBJ2-7; D uncertain. Trimming cost V 3 bases and J 0 bases, with 9 bases left between them. Germline CDR1 and CDR2: DFQATT and SNEGSKA (reference sequence). CDR3 length equals 13 residues. CDR3 sequence: CSARTIDSYEQYF. CDR3 nucleotides: TGCAGTGCTAGGACGATAGACTCCTACGAGCAGTACTTC.

This clonotype was recorded a few times. The V and J genes are TRBV5-1 and TRBJ1-1, with 11 bases fitting TRBD1. Germline V gives CDR1 SGHRS, CDR2 YFSETQ. With 4 bases clipped from V and 4 bases from J, the junction kept 3 bases outside the gene matches. This CDR3 region has 14 residues. The CDR3 bases are TGCGCCAGCAGCGCAGGGACAGGGGGCACTGAAGCTTTCTTT. Its translation is CASSAGTGGTEAFF.

This clonotype was detected only a few times. The CDR3 DNA follows: TGTGCCATCAGTGAATTTACGGCCGAGCAGTACTTC. The encoded protein is CAISEFTAEQYF. The chain recombines TRBV10-3 with TRBJ2-1, with D uncertain. The J call may be mistaken, given a closer DNA end match to TRBJ2-7. The CDR3 is 12 residues long. The germline gives CDR1 ENHRY, CDR2 SYGVKD.